These 19 T cell receptor beta chains were sequenced from one sample in a study of T cell responses to AZD1222 COVID-19 vaccine. Method: immunoSEQ multiplex PCR; TCRdb's copy keeps in-frame clones and lacks some. In the table there are approximately 88,000 clones, roughly 91% of which are singletons. The source was peripheral blood, collected 28 days after the second AZD1222 dose. Source of these receptors: an adult who received the AZD1222 COVID-19 vaccine.

The chain carries TRBV2 and TRBJ2-2; D is perhaps TRBD1 (6 bases). Germline CDR1 is SNHLY and CDR2 is FYNNEI. The CDR3 spans 14 residues. Trimming left V 6 bases short and J 1 base short, with 9 bases between. DNA for the CDR3: TGTGCCAGCAGGGGGGCGGGGAACACCGGGGAGCTGTTTTTT. It translates to CASRGAGNTGELFF.

The CDR3 DNA reads as TGTGCCAGCAGTGATCTGACTAGCGGGGCTAGCACAGATACGCAGTATTTT. Amino acid sequence: CASSDLTSGASTDTQYF. J is TRBJ2-3 and V is TRBV6-1; 11 nucleotides align to TRBD2. Germline lookup yields CDR1 MNHNS and CDR2 SASEGT. J lost 0 bases, V lost 3 bases, and 5 bases had no gene match. The length of the CDR3 is 17 residues.

J is TRBJ1-1 and V is TRBV6-5; D gene ambiguous. V shed 0 bases and J shed 1 base, with 6 bases lying between them. There are 14 residues in the CDR3. The germline CDR1 and CDR2 sequences are MNHEY and SVGAGI. CDR3 in amino acids: CASSYSGENTEAFF. In nucleotides, the CDR3 is TGTGCCAGCAGTTACTCTGGGGAGAACACTGAAGCTTTCTTT.

V is TRBV27 and J is TRBJ1-5; D not resolved. The CDR3 is made up of 15 amino acids. V lost 3 bases to trimming and J lost 0 bases, with 9 bases between them. The germline V gene encodes CDR1 MNHEY and CDR2 SMNVEV (reference sequence). The CDR3 loop is CASSFAGNSNQPQHF. The CDR3, as DNA: TGTGCCAGCAGTTTCGCGGGAAATAGCAATCAGCCCCAGCATTTT.

The J gene is TRBJ1-3, the V gene TRBV15; the D gene is possibly TRBD1 (5 bases). In germline, CDR1 is LNHNV, CDR2 YYDKDF (reference sequence). Trimming took 1 base from V and 4 from J, leaving 8 bases between them. This CDR3 comprises 14 residues. The chain's CDR3 is CATSRARGGNTIYF. For the CDR3, the DNA is TGTGCCACCAGCAGAGCTCGGGGGGGAAACACCATATATTTT.

The V and J genes are TRBV27 and TRBJ1-1, with 8 bases lining up with TRBD1. Germline lookup yields CDR1 MNHEY and CDR2 SMNVEV (reference sequence). The CDR3 loop spans 14 amino acids. Trimming at V came to 3 bases and at J to 5 bases, leaving 5 bases not matched to a gene. CDR3 protein: CASSFDRGGTEAFF. CDR3 DNA sequence: TGTGCCAGCAGTTTTGACAGGGGTGGAACTGAAGCTTTCTTT.

This chain connects TRBV23-1 to TRBJ2-2, with D unclear. TRBV23-1 is filed as an ORF, its function uncertain. The CDR3 is made up of 16 amino acids. Trimming removed 0 bases from V and 2 bases from J, with 10 bases in between. The DNA for the CDR3 is TGCGCCAGCAGTCAATCCGAGACTCCAAACACCGGGGAGCTGTTTTTT. Protein sequence: CASSQSETPNTGELFF.

CDR3 loop: CASSRQGSGNTIYF. The CDR3 DNA reads as TGTGCCAGCAGCAGACAGGGCTCTGGAAACACCATATATTTT. V is TRBV7-9 and J is TRBJ1-3; 7 bases fit TRBD1. Unmatched junction bases numbered 1, after V lost 5 bases and J lost 0 bases. Germline V gene lookup returns CDR1 SEHNR and CDR2 FQNEAQ (reference sequence). This CDR3 spans 14 amino acids.

V and J are TRBV6-5 and TRBJ2-5, with D perhaps TRBD2 (6 bases). Between the trimmed V and J ends, which lost 4 bases and 5 bases, there was a span of 17 bases. Per germline, CDR1 MNHEY and CDR2 SVGAGI. This CDR3 spans 15 amino acids. CDR3 region: CASSFLGGGTETQYF. The DNA of the CDR3 is TGTGCCAGCAGTTTTCTAGGTGGGGGGACGGAGACCCAGTACTTC.

The rearrangement uses TRBV30 and TRBJ2-3, with no clear D. CDR1 GTSNPN and CDR2 SVGIG come from the germline V gene (reference sequence). The CDR3 has 14 amino acids. The V and J ends lost 4 bases and 4 bases respectively, with 15 bases between them. The CDR3 region has the DNA TGTGCCTGGAACAGTCCGGGCAGGTCAGATACGCAGTATTTT. Amino acid sequence: CAWNSPGRSDTQYF.

CDR3 in DNA: TGTGCCAGCAGTGATTACGGAGTACACACAGATACGCAGTATTTT. Translating it yields CASSDYGVHTDTQYF. The chain is built from TRBV6-1 and TRBJ2-3, with no clear D. This CDR3 has 15 amino acids. Germline CDR1 MNHNS, CDR2 SASEGT. Trimming took 3 bases from V and 2 from J, leaving 12 bases between them.

The rearrangement joins TRBV19 to TRBJ1-5, with D unclear. Germline CDR1 and CDR2: LNHDA and SQIVND (reference sequence). Trimming took off 6 bases at V and 2 bases at J, with 11 bases between the two ends. The length of the CDR3 is 14 residues. The CDR3 DNA reads as TGTGCCAGTAGCCAACAGTGGGGCAATCAGCCCCAGCATTTT. Its translation is CASSQQWGNQPQHF.

The genes are TRBV5-6 and TRBJ1-5; a possible D gene is TRBD1 (6 bases). The CDR3 extends over 17 amino acids. CDR1 is SGHDT, CDR2 YYEEEE, per germline. The ends were cut back, 0 bases at V and 1 base at J, with 14 bases in the middle. Here the CDR3 DNA reads TGTGCCAGCAGCTTGGTTTCGGGGGCAGGAAGCAATCAGCCCCAGCATTTT. The encoded protein is CASSLVSGAGSNQPQHF.

This sequence joins TRBV7-2 and TRBJ2-3; 10 bases align to TRBD2. J gave up 7 bases and V 1 base, and 5 bases lay outside the gene matches. The CDR3 totals 15 residues. Germline V gene lookup returns CDR1 SGHTA and CDR2 FQGNSA. The CDR3 nucleotides are TGTGCCAGCAGCTTAGTAGGGACTAGCGCTCATACGCAGTATTTT. It translates to CASSLVGTSAHTQYF.

The J gene is TRBJ2-3, the V gene TRBV3-1 (or the pseudogene TRBV3-2); possible D gene TRBD1, 6 bases. Germline CDR1 reads LGHDT; CDR2 reads YNNKEL (reference sequence). The CDR3 length is 14 residues. Trimming took off 3 bases at V and 4 bases at J, with 11 bases between the two ends. The CDR3 region has the DNA TGTGCCAGCAGCCATACAGGGAAAGCAGATACGCAGTATTTT. Encoded protein: CASSHTGKADTQYF.

This rearrangement joins TRBV19 to TRBJ1-1; no clear D. The CDR3 totals 17 residues. Trimming shortened V by 3 bases and J by 1 base, and 18 bases separated the two germline ends. Germline lookup yields CDR1 LNHDA and CDR2 SQIVND (reference sequence). The CDR3 protein is CASSIHPLRRSNTEAFF. The CDR3 nucleotides read TGTGCCAGTAGTATCCACCCCCTACGAAGGTCGAACACTGAAGCTTTCTTT.

The V call is TRBV7-8, the J call TRBJ1-2, with D unresolved. Trimming pared 0 bases from V and 0 bases from J, leaving 5 bases between. The CDR3 consists of 14 residues. CDR1 and CDR2 from the germline V gene are SGHVS and FQNEAQ. Here the CDR3 DNA reads TGTGCCAGCAGCTTAGCTGGCGCTAACTATGGCTACACCTTC. This translates into CASSLAGANYGYTF.

The V gene is TRBV6-5, the J gene TRBJ2-7; D remains ambiguous. V lost 4 bases to trimming and J lost 4 bases, with 14 bases between them. This CDR3 contains 14 residues. Germline values: CDR1 MNHEY, CDR2 SVGAGI. This chain's CDR3 is CASSFEALGYEQYF. In DNA form, the CDR3 reads TGTGCCAGCAGTTTTGAAGCGCTGGGTTACGAGCAGTACTTC.

The chain joins TRBV18 to TRBJ2-1; the D is unclear. The CDR3 runs 15 residues. Germline CDR1 is KGHSH and CDR2 is LQKENI. Trimming shortened V by 0 bases and J by 3 bases, and 9 bases separated the two germline ends. In DNA form, the CDR3 reads TGTGCCAGCTCACCACCGTCACAGAGCTACAATGAGCAGTTCTTC. Translated: CASSPPSQSYNEQFF.